The 10 T cell receptor beta chains in this list originate from one sample, sequenced in a study of regulatory T cells in long-lasting Graves disease (dated by TCRdb to the early 2020s). The meaning of the sample's time point label: newly diagnosed GD, antithyroid drugs for less than 3 months. For both TCR sequencing and RNA sequencing, RNA was extracted from PBMCs using TRIzol. Libraries were constructed by multiplex PCR. TCRdb records Illumina HiSeq 4000 as the sequencer. CDR3 regions were amplified by Arm-PCR with iRepertoire HTBI primers to construct TCR beta libraries. TCRdb took the public reads, trimmed them with fastp at Q25, ran MiXCR for clone calling and kept in-frame beta chains. CDR3 protein sequences are deduplicated, and each keeps its most common genes and DNA. In all, the sample holds 350,000 to 400,000 distinct CDR3 sequences, and around 15% of those were seen once. About a fifth of the sample is taken by the ten largest.

This specimen was peripheral blood mononuclear cells (PBMCs), taken at new diagnosis, from a patient treated with antithyroid drugs. The receptors shown here come from a female donor with Graves disease.

A word on this clonotype: A far larger clone is off by one base, so a read error is likely. The genes are TRBV30 and TRBJ2-1; unclear D gene. The CDR3 is 13 amino acids. V was cut by 0 bases and J by 13 bases, with 16 bases left in between. CDR1 and CDR2 (germline): GTSNPN, SVGIG (reference sequence). The CDR3, as DNA: TGTGCCTGGAGTGTGCAGGTACAAGAGACCCAGTTCTTC. Protein sequence: CAWSVQVQETQFF. Drawing the rest from reference TRBV30 and TRBJ2-1, the complete variable domain is SQTIHQWPATLVQPVGSPLSLECTVEGTSNPNLYWYRQAAGRGLQLLFYSVGIGQISSEVPQNLSASRPQDRQFILSSKKLLLSDSGFYLCAWSVQVQETQFFGPGTRLTVL.

The genes are TRBV7-2 and TRBJ2-2, with D possibly matching TRBD2 (6 bases). CDR1 SGHTA and CDR2 FQGNSA come from the germline V gene. The V end lost 5 bases, the J end lost 4 bases, and 14 bases lay between the germline ends. This CDR3 comprises 15 residues. The CDR3 bases are TGTGCCAGCAGCCTTAGTCAGGGAGGCACCGGGGAGCTGTTTTTT. Residues: CASSLSQGGTGELFF.

V is TRBV5-6 and J is TRBJ2-2; D not resolved. V was pared by 0 bases and J by 9 bases, with 9 bases between. CDR1 and CDR2 from the germline V gene are SGHDT and YYEEEE. The CDR3 is 13 amino acids. CDR3: CASSLAYNRELFF. Written as DNA, the CDR3 is TGTGCCAGCAGCTTGGCCTATAACAGGGAGCTGTTTTTT.

The CDR3 DNA follows: TGTGCCAGTACCCTCGCGGCGATCGGGGGTCACACTGAAGCTTTCTTT. The encoded protein is CASTLAAIGGHTEAFF. The rearrangement links TRBV19 to TRBJ1-1, with D tentatively TRBD1 (5 bases). Trimming took 7 bases from V and 3 from J, leaving 21 bases between them. The CDR3 totals 16 residues. Germline V gene sequence: CDR1 LNHDA, CDR2 SQIVND (reference sequence).

This clonotype came up many times. This chain connects TRBV2 to TRBJ1-4, with a tentative D call TRBD1 (5 bases). CDR3 length: 13 amino acids. Germline V gene sequence: CDR1 SNHLY, CDR2 FYNNEI. V was clipped by 6 bases and J by 7 bases, with 12 bases between them. The CDR3 DNA reads TGTGCCAGCAGCCTGACAGCCCCTGAAAAACTGTTTTTT. Residues: CASSLTAPEKLFF.

This clonotype was seen only a few times. The chain has TRBV27 and TRBJ2-3; possibly TRBD1 or TRBD2 for D (7 bases each). This CDR3 is 16 amino acids long. V lost 8 bases, J lost 2 bases, and 20 bases lay in between. Germline loops: CDR1 MNHEY, CDR2 SMNVEV (reference sequence). In nucleotides, the CDR3 is TGTGCCAGCTTCCCAGGGGGGGACTACCACACAGATACGCAGTATTTT. Protein sequence: CASFPGGDYHTDTQYF.

The chain has TRBV20-1 and TRBJ2-3, with TRBD2 matching over 11 bases. The V and J ends lost 0 bases and 1 base, in that order; junction bases with no gene match: 6. The CDR3 has 17 amino acids. From germline, CDR1 is DFQATT and CDR2 SNEGSKA (reference sequence). CDR3 bases: TGCAGTGCTAGAGATCCCCTAGCGGGGGGAGGCACAGATACGCAGTATTTT. Translated, it gives CSARDPLAGGGTDTQYF.

This clonotype was observed at least ten times. The chain couples TRBV9 to TRBJ1-5; 9 bases fit TRBD1. CDR1 and CDR2 from the germline V gene are SGDLS and YYNGEE. CDR3 size: 15 residues. The J segment lost 2 bases and the V segment lost 4 bases, leaving 4 bases of the junction unmatched. The CDR3 DNA follows: TGTGCCAGCAGCCCCCGGGACAGGGGCAATCAGCCCCAGCATTTT. Its translation: CASSPRDRGNQPQHF.

This clonotype was observed many times. The J gene is TRBJ1-5, the V gene TRBV6-1; weak D call: TRBD1 (6 bases). CDR3 length: 12 amino acids. Germline V lookup: CDR1 MNHNS, CDR2 SASEGT. V dropped 5 bases and J dropped 9 bases, with 11 bases sitting between them. CDR3 loop: CASSTGFWPQHF. The CDR3 nucleotides are TGTGCCAGCAGTACAGGGTTTTGGCCCCAGCATTTT.

This clonotype was counted ten times or more. This chain connects TRBV20-1 to TRBJ2-7; D ambiguous. The ends were cut back, 3 bases at V and 2 bases at J, with 14 bases in the middle. From germline, CDR1 is DFQATT and CDR2 SNEGSKA (reference sequence). The CDR3 sequence is 14 residues long. The CDR3 sequence is CSASVAGSTYEQYF. The CDR3 DNA sequence: TGCAGTGCTAGTGTCGCTGGCAGCACCTACGAGCAGTACTTC.